This section outlines one T cell receptor beta chain sequence together with its context. This CDR3 comprises 15 residues. Trimming took off 0 bases at V and 4 bases at J, with 12 bases between the two ends. From germline, CDR1 is MGHRA and CDR2 YSYEKL. The sample belongs to a study of blood T cell repertoires in COVID-19. The wider study: Specimens from acute and convalescent COVID-19 originated in the United States, Italy and Spain. Sources were T cells, B-cell-depleted T cells, or PBMCs; the material itself was cDNA or gDNA.

In the authors' methods: For nucleated cells, counts were estimated from reference gene primer amplification. Profiled with immunoSEQ multiplex PCR; TCRdb holds only in-frame clones, not every one. The D gene and trimming were derived from the DNA, and the V and J assignments and clone size from that table. The table records approximately 69,000 clones, nearly 85% of them present only once. Sequencing input: peripheral blood. The TCR sequence derives from a woman in her fifties or sixties with acute or convalescent COVID-19. The chain joins TRBV4-1 to TRBJ1-1; maybe TRBD1 (5 bases). As DNA, the CDR3 is TGCGCCAGCAGCCAAGACCCGCGGGGCGGCACTGAAGCTTTCTTT. It yields the protein CASSQDPRGGTEAFF.